This T cell receptor (beta chain) was identified during a study of blood T cell repertoires in COVID-19. Sequencing used immunoSEQ multiplex PCR; TCRdb keeps in-frame clones, though not all of them. The sample lists 200,000 or so clones, just under 85% seen once, with approximately 5.1% in the top ten. This CDR3 comprises 15 residues. CDR1 is SNHLY, CDR2 FYNNEI, per germline. V lost 6 bases and J 4 bases, leaving 17 bases between the germline ends. The receptor comes from a woman aged 70-85 years with active or convalescent COVID-19. The V gene is TRBV2, the J gene TRBJ2-3, with D possibly matching TRBD1 (5 bases). The sample comprised peripheral blood. CDR3: CASRTDGFRADTQYF. The CDR3 DNA sequence: TGTGCCAGCAGGACCGACGGCTTCAGGGCAGATACGCAGTATTTT.